This T cell receptor beta chain is from a study of Ad26.COV2.S vaccination and SARS-CoV-2 variants. Treatment: roughly 18 received Ad26.COV2.S at low or high dose, single or two shots; about 5 received placebo; per-sample allocation not given. Day 63 following the first vaccine or placebo injection was when the samples were taken. In Boston, an adult donor aged 18-55 years took part. CDR1 is KGHSH and CDR2 is LQKENI in the germline V gene. There are 15 residues in the CDR3. The V gene lost 4 bases and the J gene lost 4 bases, with 14 bases spanning the gap. Some clones are missing from TCRdb's copy, which holds only in-frame ones; the method was immunoSEQ multiplex PCR. The data show roughly 350,000 clones, about nine tenths seen once. Comments on this clone: The antigen is not known.

Study results and limitations: Vaccinees reportedly had broad spike-specific CD8+ and CD4+ T cell responses.

This sequence originates from a person aged 18-60 years who received the Ad26.COV2.S COVID-19 vaccine or a placebo. The sequenced sample was peripheral blood, obtained in a trial of Ad26.COV2.S vaccine versus placebo. This chain connects TRBV18 to TRBJ2-1; D possibly corresponds to TRBD2 (7 bases). As DNA, the CDR3 is TGTGCCAGCTCACTTCGCGGGGGACAATACAATGAGCAGTTCTTC. Amino acid sequence: CASSLRGGQYNEQFF.